This passage covers 8 T cell receptor beta chains from one sample sequenced in a study of blood T cell repertoires in COVID-19. Generated by immunoSEQ multiplex PCR, the TCRdb table keeps only in-frame clones and is missing some. This sample has some 100,000 clones, with just over 85% found just once. Sequences were obtained from peripheral blood. The receptors were sampled from a man aged 45-60 years with COVID-19, enrolled during active disease.

The chain carries TRBV5-1 and TRBJ2-1; 11 nucleotides align to TRBD1. The ends lost 0 bases at V and 7 bases at J; junction bases unmatched: 9. The CDR3 is 17 amino acids. The germline V gene encodes CDR1 SGHRS and CDR2 YFSETQ. CDR3 nucleotides: TGCGCCAGCAGCTTGGTGGCCGGGACAGGGGGGATGAATGAGCAGTTCTTC. Its protein product is CASSLVAGTGGMNEQFF.

The V and J genes are TRBV18 and TRBJ2-7; TRBD2 is a possible D gene (6 bases). This CDR3 has 13 residues. Germline V gives CDR1 KGHSH, CDR2 LQKENI. V was shortened by 3 bases and J by 4 bases, with 10 bases between the two germline ends. The CDR3 nucleotides are TGTGCCAGCTCACCGGCTAGCGAATACGAGCAGTACTTC. This sequence encodes CASSPASEYEQYF.

The V call is TRBV6-5, the J call TRBJ1-5; D gene uncertain. Germline V gives CDR1 MNHEY, CDR2 SVGAGI. This CDR3 comprises 13 residues. V was pared by 0 bases and J by 5 bases, with 5 bases between. The CDR3 region has the DNA TGTGCCAGCAGTTACTCGAGGTATCAGCCCCAGCATTTT. It codes for CASSYSRYQPQHF.

The chain joins TRBV3-1 (or the pseudogene TRBV3-2) to TRBJ1-6, with D maybe TRBD1 (5 bases). CDR3 length equals 15 residues. Per germline, CDR1 LGHDT and CDR2 YNNKEL (reference sequence). The V and J ends lost 1 base and 3 bases respectively, with 7 bases between them. The CDR3: CASSQGQGYNSPLHF. CDR3 nucleotides: TGTGCCAGCAGCCAAGGGCAGGGCTATAATTCACCCCTCCACTTT.

The chain links TRBV15 to TRBJ1-2, with 10 bases matching TRBD1. V was pared by 0 bases and J by 6 bases, with 7 bases of the junction left unmatched. The germline CDR1 and CDR2 sequences are LNHNV and YYDKDF (reference sequence). The CDR3 totals 16 residues. CDR3 nucleotides: TGTGCCACCAGCAGAGATCTAGGGGGACAGGGGAATGGCTACACCTTC. Translated: CATSRDLGGQGNGYTF.

The chain joins TRBV2 to TRBJ2-2, with a weak D call TRBD1 (5 bases). Germline CDR1 SNHLY, CDR2 FYNNEI. The germline V and J ends were trimmed by 2 bases and 5 bases, with 12 bases remaining between them. The CDR3 has 15 amino acids. CDR3 nucleotide sequence: TGTGCCAGCAGTGAACCCCAGGGATGGACCGGGGAGCTGTTTTTT. Translated: CASSEPQGWTGELFF.

This rearrangement joins TRBV10-3 to TRBJ1-6; 7 nucleotides agree with TRBD1. Germline lookup yields CDR1 ENHRY and CDR2 SYGVKD. This CDR3 contains 14 residues. V lost 11 bases to trimming and J lost 9 bases; unmatched junction nucleotides: 13. CDR3 in amino acids: CASKGGSSGSPLHF. In nucleotides, the CDR3 is TGTGCCTCCAAAGGGGGCAGTTCGGGTTCACCCCTCCACTTT.

The CDR3: CASSLGGGNNYGYTF. As DNA, the CDR3 is TGCGCCAGCAGCTTGGGTGGAGGGAATAACTATGGCTACACCTTC. The chain links TRBV5-1 to TRBJ1-2; D ambiguous. Trimming pared 0 bases from V and 1 base from J, leaving 10 bases between. The germline V gene has CDR1 SGHRS and CDR2 YFSETQ. The CDR3 loop spans 15 amino acids.